This TCR beta chain was sequenced during a study of blood T cell repertoires in COVID-19. Study background: T cells, B-cell-depleted T cells, or PBMCs provided the cDNA or gDNA that served as material.

Original handling: Quantification of nucleated cells was approximated via reference gene primer amplification. Measured with immunoSEQ multiplex PCR; TCRdb has only the in-frame clones, and not every one. That table is the source of V, J and clone size, and D and trimming were worked out from the DNA. Among some 270,000 clones listed, about 82% were seen once. Trimming at V came to 5 bases and at J to 4 bases, leaving 7 bases not matched to a gene. This CDR3 has 14 residues. Germline-derived CDR1 and CDR2 are SGHTA and FQGTGA. This clonotype was sampled from a woman older than 75 with COVID-19, enrolled during active disease. Sequenced: peripheral blood. V usage is TRBV7-3 and J usage is TRBJ2-5, with 7 nucleotides matching TRBD1. CDR3 protein: CASSPSTGTETQYF. Here the CDR3 DNA reads TGTGCCAGCAGCCCATCGACAGGGACAGAGACCCAGTACTTC.